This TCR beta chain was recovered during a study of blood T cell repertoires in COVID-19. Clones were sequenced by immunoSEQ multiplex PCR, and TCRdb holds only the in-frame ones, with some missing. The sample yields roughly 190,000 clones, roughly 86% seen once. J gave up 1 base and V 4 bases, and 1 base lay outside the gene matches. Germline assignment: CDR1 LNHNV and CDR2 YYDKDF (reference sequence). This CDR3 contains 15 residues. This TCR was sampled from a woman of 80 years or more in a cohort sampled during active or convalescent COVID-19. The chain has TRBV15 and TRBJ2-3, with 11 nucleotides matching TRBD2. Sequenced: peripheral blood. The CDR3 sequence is CATSKLAGGTDTQYF. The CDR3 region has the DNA TGTGCCACCAGCAAACTAGCGGGGGGCACAGATACGCAGTATTTT.